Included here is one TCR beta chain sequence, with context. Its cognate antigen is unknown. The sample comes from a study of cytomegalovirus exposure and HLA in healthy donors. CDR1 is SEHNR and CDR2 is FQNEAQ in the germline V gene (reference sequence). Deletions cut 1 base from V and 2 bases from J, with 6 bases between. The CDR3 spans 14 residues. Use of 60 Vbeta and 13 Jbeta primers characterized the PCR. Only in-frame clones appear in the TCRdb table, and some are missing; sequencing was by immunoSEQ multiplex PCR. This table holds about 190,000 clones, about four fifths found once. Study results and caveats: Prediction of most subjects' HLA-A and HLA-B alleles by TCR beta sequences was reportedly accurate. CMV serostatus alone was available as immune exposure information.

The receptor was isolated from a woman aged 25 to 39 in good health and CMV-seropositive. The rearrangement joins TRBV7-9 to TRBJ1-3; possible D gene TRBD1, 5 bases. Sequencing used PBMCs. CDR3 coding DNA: TGTGCCAGCAGCTTAGACAGGACTGGAAACACCATATATTTT. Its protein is CASSLDRTGNTIYF.